What follows are 25 T cell receptor beta chains derived from one specimen sequenced in a study of CD4 T cells in relation to SARS-CoV-2 and coronaviruses. Their antigen targets remain unknown. The repertoire was sequenced with immunoSEQ multiplex PCR; TCRdb's copy has only in-frame clones and lacks some. This sample carries tens of thousands of clones, roughly 84% of them seen once, and the ten largest clones take 0.95% to 1.5%. Sequencing was performed on naive CD4+ T cells from PBMCs, cultured in vitro. Noted subset: naive CD4+ T cells isolated by negative enrichment. The receptor source for this set is an adult with COVID-19.

The chain recombines TRBV6-5 with TRBJ1-5, with a weak D call TRBD1 (5 bases). CDR1 and CDR2 (germline): MNHEY, SVGAGI. V shed 6 bases and J shed 10 bases, with 16 bases lying between them. The CDR3 is 13 amino acids. The CDR3 region is CASRRDRVEPQHF. In DNA form, the CDR3 reads TGTGCCAGCAGACGGGACCGAGTCGAACCCCAGCATTTT.

V gene TRBV7-9 combines with J gene TRBJ2-3; D possibly corresponds to TRBD1 (5 bases). This CDR3 is built from 14 residues. Germline V CDR1 and CDR2: SEHNR, FQNEAQ (reference sequence). V lost 1 base, J lost 2 bases, and 7 bases lay in between. CDR3: CASSLGGYTDTQYF. The CDR3 DNA reads TGTGCCAGCAGCTTAGGGGGCTACACAGATACGCAGTATTTT.

CDR3 DNA: TGTGCCAGCAGCTTAGTACTTGGCTACACCTTC. The encoded protein is CASSLVLGYTF. The V call is TRBV11-2, the J call TRBJ1-2; no reliable D call. Trimming stripped 1 base from V and 7 bases from J, with 4 bases between. Germline V lookup: CDR1 SGHAT, CDR2 FQNNGV. The CDR3 runs to 11 residues.

This chain connects TRBV3-1 (or the pseudogene TRBV3-2) to TRBJ2-5, with a weak D call TRBD1 (5 bases). CDR1 and CDR2 (germline): LGHDT, YNNKEL (reference sequence). This CDR3 has 15 amino acids. Trimming pared 4 bases from V and 1 base from J, leaving 13 bases between. CDR3 loop: CASSRATDTQETQYF. CDR3 DNA: TGTGCCAGCAGCCGGGCAACGGACACCCAAGAGACCCAGTACTTC.

The CDR3 DNA sequence: TGTGCCAGTAGGAGGACAGGGGAAACCTACGAGCAGTACTTC. This codes for CASRRTGETYEQYF. V is TRBV19 and J is TRBJ2-7; 9 bases fit TRBD1. Trimming took 6 bases from V and 2 from J; bases not matched to a gene: 5. Per the germline V gene, CDR1 is LNHDA and CDR2 is SQIVND (reference sequence). This CDR3 comprises 14 residues.

The count of this clone is one. V is TRBV6-2 or TRBV6-3 and J is TRBJ1-4; a possible D gene is TRBD1 (5 bases). V lost 2 bases and J lost 5, with 18 bases in between. Germline CDR1 and CDR2: MNHEY and SVGEGT. CDR3 length equals 17 residues. In DNA form, the CDR3 reads TGTGCCAGCAGTTACGCCCAACCGGGACGGCAGAATGAAAAACTGTTTTTT. Its protein product is CASSYAQPGRQNEKLFF.

This rearrangement joins TRBV9 to TRBJ2-4; 9 nucleotides line up with TRBD2. The trim removed 3 bases at V and 9 bases at J, leaving 7 bases unmatched. Per the germline V gene, CDR1 is SGDLS and CDR2 is YYNGEE. The CDR3 extends over 14 amino acids. In nucleotides, the CDR3 is TGTGCCAGCAGCGAAGGACTAGCGACGGGCATTCAGTACTTC. Encoded protein: CASSEGLATGIQYF.

This clone appeared a single time. The chain couples TRBV3-1 (or the pseudogene TRBV3-2) to TRBJ2-7; D is uncertain. The germline V and J ends were trimmed by 3 bases and 1 base, with 7 bases remaining between them. Per germline, CDR1 LGHDT and CDR2 YNNKEL (reference sequence). CDR3 length: 13 residues. CDR3 protein: CASSHLGSYEQYF. For the CDR3, the DNA is TGTGCCAGCAGCCATTTAGGGTCCTACGAGCAGTACTTC.

The chain is built from TRBV2 and TRBJ1-5; D call uncertain. CDR1 is SNHLY and CDR2 is FYNNEI in the germline V gene. V dropped 4 bases and J dropped 5 bases, with 12 bases sitting between them. The CDR3 is made up of 14 amino acids. In nucleotides, the CDR3 is TGTGCCAGCAGTGTTACAATACGCCATCAGCCCCAGCATTTT. It specifies CASSVTIRHQPQHF.

This clone was detected only a few times. The gene calls are TRBV27 and TRBJ2-1; 15 bases agree with TRBD2. The CDR3 is 16 residues long. Germline values: CDR1 MNHEY, CDR2 SMNVEV (reference sequence). The junction had 8 bases not matched to a gene; V was cut back by 6 bases and J by 8 bases. For the CDR3, the DNA is TGTGCCAGCAGCGGACTAGCGGGAGGGATTTGGGATGAGCAGTTCTTC. Residues: CASSGLAGGIWDEQFF.

The chain employs TRBV4-3 and TRBJ1-1, with unresolved D. This CDR3 comprises 15 residues. Germline values: CDR1 LGHNA, CDR2 YSLEER. V lost 0 bases and J 0 bases, leaving 8 bases between the germline ends. CDR3 coding DNA: TGCGCCAGCAGCCAAGAGCCAGACCTGAACACTGAAGCTTTCTTT. It yields the protein CASSQEPDLNTEAFF.

The chain recombines TRBV10-3 with TRBJ1-2; TRBD1 is a possible D gene (6 bases). Trimming removed 0 bases at V and 8 bases at J, with 10 bases between. The V gene's germline CDR1 is ENHRY and CDR2 SYGVKD. The CDR3 spans 13 residues. The CDR3 spells CAISESLRGGYTF. DNA for the CDR3: TGTGCCATCAGTGAGTCGTTGAGGGGGGGCTACACCTTC.

The chain joins TRBV5-4 to TRBJ1-2; D gene uncertain. The germline V and J ends were trimmed by 5 bases and 0 bases, with 11 bases remaining between them. This CDR3 is built from 14 residues. Germline-derived CDR1 and CDR2 are SGHNT and YYREEE (reference sequence). DNA of the CDR3: TGTGCCAGCAGGGTGGATCCTGCTAACTATGGCTACACCTTC. As protein: CASRVDPANYGYTF.

The chain couples TRBV7-6 to TRBJ2-1, with D maybe TRBD2 (6 bases). CDR1 is SGHVS and CDR2 is FNYEAQ in the germline V gene. The CDR3 contains 15 residues. V lost 2 bases, J lost 8 bases, and 16 bases lay in between. The CDR3 DNA reads TGTGCCAGCAGCTTATGGGGATCCCCGGGGGATGAGCAGTTCTTC. The encoded protein is CASSLWGSPGDEQFF.

This chain joins TRBV5-8 and TRBJ1-5; D perhaps matches TRBD1 (5 bases). The V and J ends lost 0 bases and 1 base respectively, with 11 bases between them. Germline-derived CDR1 and CDR2 are SGHTS and YDEGEE. CDR3 length: 16 amino acids. This CDR3 reads CASSLGSGKSNQPQHF. CDR3 nucleotides: TGTGCCAGCAGCTTGGGTTCAGGGAAGAGCAATCAGCCCCAGCATTTT.

The CDR3 region is CASGRDRGTDTQYF. The DNA for the CDR3 is TGTGCCTCGGGCAGGGACAGAGGCACAGATACGCAGTATTTT. This rearrangement joins TRBV2 to TRBJ2-3; 7 nucleotides agree with TRBD1. This CDR3 spans 14 amino acids. CDR1 is SNHLY, CDR2 FYNNEI, per germline. With V trimmed by 11 bases and J by 1 base, 9 bases remained unmatched. Drawing the rest from reference TRBV2 and TRBJ2-3, the complete variable domain is EPEVTQTPSHQVTQMGQEVILRCVPISNHLYFYWYRQILGQKVEFLVSFYNNEISEKSEIFDDQFSVERPDGSNFTLKIRSTKLEDSAMYFCASGRDRGTDTQYFGPGTRLTVL.

The chain recombines TRBV2 with TRBJ2-1, with 7 bases identical to TRBD2. V lost 4 bases and J lost 2; bases outside the gene matches: 5. Germline CDR1 reads SNHLY; CDR2 reads FYNNEI. This CDR3 comprises 15 residues. The CDR3 region has the DNA TGTGCCAGCAGTGTAGCAAGCGGGACCTACAATGAGCAGTTCTTC. As protein: CASSVASGTYNEQFF.

This clone was counted between two and nine times. The chain uses TRBV12-3 or TRBV12-4 and TRBJ2-1; TRBD1 might be the D (6 bases). This CDR3 has 13 residues. V dropped 2 bases and J dropped 4 bases, with 6 bases sitting between them. CDR3 sequence reads: CASSLRGYNEQFF. CDR3 bases: TGTGCCAGCAGTTTAAGGGGGTACAATGAGCAGTTCTTC.

The V gene is TRBV7-2, the J gene TRBJ2-7; 7 bases match TRBD2. In germline, CDR1 is SGHTA, CDR2 FQGNSA. V lost 0 bases, J lost 7 bases, and 9 bases stayed unmatched. The CDR3 is 15 amino acids. CDR3 loop: CASSLAEGTILEQYF. In DNA, the CDR3 is TGTGCCAGCAGCTTAGCGGAGGGGACTATTTTAGAGCAGTACTTC.

The rearrangement links TRBV20-1 to TRBJ2-7; D is unclear. Trimming cost V 3 bases and J 5 bases, with 8 bases left between them. CDR1 and CDR2 from the germline V gene are DFQATT and SNEGSKA (reference sequence). The CDR3 length is 11 residues. The DNA for the CDR3 is TGCAGTGCTAGTCAGCCCAACGAGCAGTACTTC. It is translated as CSASQPNEQYF.

The chain uses TRBV2 and TRBJ1-1, with a tentative D call TRBD1 (5 bases). The CDR3 covers 14 residues. V lost 0 bases and J 7 bases, leaving 12 bases between the germline ends. Germline V gives CDR1 SNHLY, CDR2 FYNNEI. The DNA for the CDR3 is TGTGCCAGCAGTGAAGCGCGGCAGGGAGTTGAAGCTTTCTTT. It translates to CASSEARQGVEAFF.

The chain employs TRBV9 and TRBJ2-1, with D maybe TRBD2 (5 bases). Germline V gene lookup returns CDR1 SGDLS and CDR2 YYNGEE. This CDR3 region has 15 residues. V was cut by 4 bases and J by 0 bases, with 11 bases left in between. CDR3 sequence reads: CASSLSGRSYNEQFF. The CDR3 region has the DNA TGTGCCAGCAGCCTGAGCGGACGCTCCTACAATGAGCAGTTCTTC.

This clone was seen more than once but under ten times. This sequence joins TRBV5-5 and TRBJ2-5, with D perhaps TRBD1 or TRBD2 (5 bases each). Trimming shortened V by 2 bases and J by 4 bases, and 9 bases separated the two germline ends. CDR3 length equals 13 residues. In germline, CDR1 is SGHKS, CDR2 YYEKEE (reference sequence). The CDR3 sequence is CASSFPGTETQYF. The CDR3 nucleotides are TGTGCCAGCAGCTTCCCAGGGACAGAGACCCAGTACTTC.

The J gene is TRBJ2-7, the V gene TRBV21-1; the table calls TRBD1, which could not be checked here. TRBV21-1 has pseudogene status. The CDR3 is 14 residues long. The CDR3 DNA sequence: TGTGCCAGCAGCAAACTCGCAGGGCAAGACGAGCAGTACTTC. Translation: CASSKLAGQDEQYF.

The rearrangement joins TRBV15 to TRBJ1-5, with no clear D. V shed 1 base and J shed 0 bases, with 4 bases lying between them. The CDR3 totals 14 residues. Germline V gene lookup returns CDR1 LNHNV and CDR2 YYDKDF (reference sequence). The CDR3 coding sequence is TGTGCCACCAGCAGAGTTAGTAGCAATCAGCCCCAGCATTTT. Amino acids: CATSRVSSNQPQHF.